This T cell receptor beta chain was obtained from a study of regulatory T cells in long-lasting Graves disease. Germline V gene lookup returns CDR1 MNHEY and CDR2 SVGEGT. Trimming shortened V by 0 bases and J by 14 bases, and 15 bases separated the two germline ends. CDR3 length equals 13 residues. General study findings and limits: Preferential use of TRBV28, TRBJ1-2 and TRBJ2-5 was seen in persistent disease. Thyroid tissue went unstudied; only peripheral blood was examined.

This clonotype was seen more than once but under ten times. Its antigen is unknown. CDR3-region Arm-PCR and iRepertoire HTBI primers produced the TCR beta libraries. MiXCR, run by TCRdb on the multiplex PCR reads, gives a single entry per CDR3 protein. The data hold roughly 380,000 distinct CDR3 sequences, with 16% observed a single time. Indicated time point: newly diagnosed GD, antithyroid drugs for less than 3 months. From PBMCs, RNA was extracted and then used to make the TCR library. The same data also went into a second study, on T cells in Graves' hyperthyroidism and ophthalmopathy.

The chain is built from TRBV6-2 or TRBV6-3 and TRBJ2-3; D might be TRBD1 (5 bases). The TCR comes from a man aged 35-49 years with Graves disease. Sequencing used peripheral blood mononuclear cells (PBMCs), obtained at new diagnosis, from a patient treated with antithyroid drugs. In DNA, the CDR3 is TGTGCCAGCAGTTACTCAGAGCGCAGGGCCCGGTATTTT. It encodes CASSYSERRARYF.